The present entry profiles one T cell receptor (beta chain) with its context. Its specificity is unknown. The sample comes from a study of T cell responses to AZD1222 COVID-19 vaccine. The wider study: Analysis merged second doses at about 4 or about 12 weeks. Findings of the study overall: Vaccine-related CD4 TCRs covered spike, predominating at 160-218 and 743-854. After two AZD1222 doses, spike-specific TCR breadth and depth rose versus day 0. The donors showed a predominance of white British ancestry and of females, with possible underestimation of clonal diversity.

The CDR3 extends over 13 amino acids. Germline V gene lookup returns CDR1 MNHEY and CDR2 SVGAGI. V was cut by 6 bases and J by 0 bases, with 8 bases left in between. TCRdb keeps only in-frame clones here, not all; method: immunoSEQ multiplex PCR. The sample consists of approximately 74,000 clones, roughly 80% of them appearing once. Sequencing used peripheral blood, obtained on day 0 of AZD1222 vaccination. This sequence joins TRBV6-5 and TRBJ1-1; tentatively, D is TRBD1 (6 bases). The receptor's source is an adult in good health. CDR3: CASRRGVNTEAFF. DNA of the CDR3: TGTGCCAGCAGGAGGGGGGTGAACACTGAAGCTTTCTTT.